What follows is one T cell receptor beta chain and its context. The assay was immunoSEQ multiplex PCR, and TCRdb's table has in-frame clones only and misses some. The sample has 1.5 million to 2.5 million clones, 85% to 95% seen once; the top ten hold 1% to 1.5%. CDR3 length equals 13 residues. V lost 4 bases and J 8 bases, leaving 14 bases between the germline ends. Germline V gene sequence: CDR1 GTSNPN, CDR2 SVGIG (reference sequence). The naive CD8 population came from CD45RO-negative cells selected for CCR7, without terminally differentiated effector memory CD45RA+ cells. These data come from a study of shared clonotypes between healthy human individuals.

The chain has TRBV30 and TRBJ1-4, with D possibly TRBD1 on 6 matching bases. The clonotype originates from a man in his late teens or twenties in good health. The sequenced sample was naive CD8+ T cells sorted from blood. The CDR3 loop is CAWNWGAGEKLFF. The CDR3 nucleotides are TGTGCCTGGAACTGGGGGGCAGGGGAAAAACTGTTTTTT.